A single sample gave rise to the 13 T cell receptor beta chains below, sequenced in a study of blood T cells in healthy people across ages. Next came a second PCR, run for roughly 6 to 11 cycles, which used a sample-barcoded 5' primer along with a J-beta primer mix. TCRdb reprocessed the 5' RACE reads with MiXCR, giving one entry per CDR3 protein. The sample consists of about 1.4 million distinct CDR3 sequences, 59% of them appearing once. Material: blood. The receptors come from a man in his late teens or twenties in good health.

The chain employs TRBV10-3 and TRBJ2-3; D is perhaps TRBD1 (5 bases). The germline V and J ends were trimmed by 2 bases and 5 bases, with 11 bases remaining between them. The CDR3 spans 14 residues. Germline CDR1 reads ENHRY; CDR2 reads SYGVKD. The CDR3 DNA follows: TGTGCCATCAGTGAGGGAAGGGGCCAAGATACGCAGTATTTT. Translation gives CAISEGRGQDTQYF.

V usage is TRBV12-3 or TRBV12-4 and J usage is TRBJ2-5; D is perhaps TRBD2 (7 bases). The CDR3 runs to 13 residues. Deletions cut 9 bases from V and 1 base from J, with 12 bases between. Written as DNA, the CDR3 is TGTGCCAGTAGCGCGGGGGCCCAAGAGACCCAGTACTTC. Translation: CASSAGAQETQYF.

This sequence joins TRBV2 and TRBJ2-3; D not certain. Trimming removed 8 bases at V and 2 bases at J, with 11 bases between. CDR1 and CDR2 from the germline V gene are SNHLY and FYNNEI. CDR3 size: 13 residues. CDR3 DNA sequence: TGTGCCAGCGACAAAGGCCTCACAGATACGCAGTATTTT. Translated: CASDKGLTDTQYF.

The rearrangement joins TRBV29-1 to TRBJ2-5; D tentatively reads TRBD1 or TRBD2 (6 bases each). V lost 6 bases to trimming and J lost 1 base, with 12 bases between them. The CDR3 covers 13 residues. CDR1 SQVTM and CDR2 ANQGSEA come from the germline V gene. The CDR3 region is CSVIGGTQETQYF. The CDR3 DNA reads TGCAGCGTCATAGGGGGGACCCAAGAGACCCAGTACTTC.

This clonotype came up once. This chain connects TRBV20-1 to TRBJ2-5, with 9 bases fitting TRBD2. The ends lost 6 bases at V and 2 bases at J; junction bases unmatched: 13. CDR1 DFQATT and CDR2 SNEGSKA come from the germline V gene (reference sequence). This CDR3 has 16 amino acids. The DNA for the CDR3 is TGCAGTGCCCCTTGGAGCGGGAGGAGTGGACAAGAGACCCAGTACTTC. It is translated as CSAPWSGRSGQETQYF.

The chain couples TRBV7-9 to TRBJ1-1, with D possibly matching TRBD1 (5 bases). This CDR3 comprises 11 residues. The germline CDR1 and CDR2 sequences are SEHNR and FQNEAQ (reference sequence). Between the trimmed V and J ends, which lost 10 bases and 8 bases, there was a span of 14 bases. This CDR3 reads CATGVRDEAFF. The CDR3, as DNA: TGTGCCACCGGAGTGAGGGACGAAGCTTTCTTT. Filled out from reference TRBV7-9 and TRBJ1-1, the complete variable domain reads DTGVSQNPRHKITKRGQNVTFRCDPISEHNRLYWYRQTLGQGPEFLTYFQNEAQLEKSRLLSDRFSAERPKGSFSTLEIQRTEQGDSAMYLCATGVRDEAFFGQGTRLTVV.

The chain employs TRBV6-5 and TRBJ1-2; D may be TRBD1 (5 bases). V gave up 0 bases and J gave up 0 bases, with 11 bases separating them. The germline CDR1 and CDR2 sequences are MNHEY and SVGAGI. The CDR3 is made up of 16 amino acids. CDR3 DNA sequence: TGTGCCAGCAGTTACTCGGTCACAGGAGCTAACTATGGCTACACCTTC. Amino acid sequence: CASSYSVTGANYGYTF.

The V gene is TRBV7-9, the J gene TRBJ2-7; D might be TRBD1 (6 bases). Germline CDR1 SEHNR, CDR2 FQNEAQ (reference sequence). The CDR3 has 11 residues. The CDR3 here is CVGSSTGEQYF. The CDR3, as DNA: TGTGTCGGATCGTCTACAGGGGAGCAGTACTTC. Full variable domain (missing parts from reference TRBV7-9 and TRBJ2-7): DTGVSQNPRHKITKRGQNVTFRCDPISEHNRLYWYRQTLGQGPEFLTYFQNEAQLEKSRLLSDRFSAERPKGSFSTLEIQRTEQGDSAMYLCVGSSTGEQYFGPGTRLTVT.

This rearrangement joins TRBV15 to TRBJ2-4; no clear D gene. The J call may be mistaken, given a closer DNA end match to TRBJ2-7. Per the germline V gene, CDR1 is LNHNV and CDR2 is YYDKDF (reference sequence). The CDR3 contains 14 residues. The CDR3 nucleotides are TGTGCCACCAGCAGAGTTCTGATACCCTACGAGCAGTACTTC. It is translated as CATSRVLIPYEQYF.

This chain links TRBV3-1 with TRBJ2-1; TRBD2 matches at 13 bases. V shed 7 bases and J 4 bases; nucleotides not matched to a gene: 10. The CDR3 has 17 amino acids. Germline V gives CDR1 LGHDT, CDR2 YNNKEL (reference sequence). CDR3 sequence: CASTSSAGLAGYNEQFF. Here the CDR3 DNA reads TGTGCCAGCACGTCCAGTGCGGGACTAGCGGGATACAATGAGCAGTTCTTC.

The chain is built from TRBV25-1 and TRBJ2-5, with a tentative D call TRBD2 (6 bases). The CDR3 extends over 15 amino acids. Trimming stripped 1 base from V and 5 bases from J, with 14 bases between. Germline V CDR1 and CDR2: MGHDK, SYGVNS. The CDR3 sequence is CASSEFAGSGETQYF. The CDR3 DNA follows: TGTGCCAGCAGTGAATTTGCGGGATCAGGGGAGACCCAGTACTTC.

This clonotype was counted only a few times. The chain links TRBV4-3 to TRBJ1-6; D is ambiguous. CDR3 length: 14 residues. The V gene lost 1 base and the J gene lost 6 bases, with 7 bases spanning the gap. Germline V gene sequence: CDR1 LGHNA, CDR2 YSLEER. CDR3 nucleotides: TGCGCCAGCAGCCAAGGGGCAGCTAATTCACCCCTCCACTTT. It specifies CASSQGAANSPLHF.

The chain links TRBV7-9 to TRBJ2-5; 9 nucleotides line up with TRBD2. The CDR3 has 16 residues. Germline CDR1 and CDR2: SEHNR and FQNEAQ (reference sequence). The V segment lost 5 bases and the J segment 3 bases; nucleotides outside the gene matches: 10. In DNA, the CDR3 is TGTGCCAGCAGCCCCCGAACGGGACTAGCTAAAGAGACCCAGTACTTC. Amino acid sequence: CASSPRTGLAKETQYF.